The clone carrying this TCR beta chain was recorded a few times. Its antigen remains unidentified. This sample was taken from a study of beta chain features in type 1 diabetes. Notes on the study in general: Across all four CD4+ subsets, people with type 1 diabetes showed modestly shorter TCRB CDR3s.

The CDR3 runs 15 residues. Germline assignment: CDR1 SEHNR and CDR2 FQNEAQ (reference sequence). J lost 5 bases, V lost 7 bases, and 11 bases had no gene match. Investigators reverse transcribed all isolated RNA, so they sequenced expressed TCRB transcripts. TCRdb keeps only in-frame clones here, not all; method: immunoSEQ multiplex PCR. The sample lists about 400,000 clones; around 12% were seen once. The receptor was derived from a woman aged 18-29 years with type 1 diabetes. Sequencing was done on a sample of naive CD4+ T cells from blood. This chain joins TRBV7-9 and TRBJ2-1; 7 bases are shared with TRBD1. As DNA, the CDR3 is TGTGCCAGCACCCAATCGGGACAGCTTCACAATGAGCAGTTCTTC. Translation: CASTQSGQLHNEQFF.